The 3 T cell receptor beta chains below were found in one sample sequenced in a study of PD-1 blockade in classical Hodgkin lymphoma. All patients relapsed after autologous stem cell transplantation, and brentuximab vedotin exposure varied. Assay used: immunoSEQ multiplex PCR; TCRdb lists only in-frame clones, some missing. This table has tens of thousands of clones, around nine tenths appearing once. The input for sequencing was peripheral blood mononuclear cells (PBMCs), taken at baseline. These receptors were obtained from a human donor with classical Hodgkin lymphoma.

This chain links TRBV29-1 with TRBJ2-7; TRBD1 or TRBD2 may be the D gene (5 bases each). The germline CDR1 and CDR2 sequences are SQVTM and ANQGSEA. V lost 3 bases, J lost 4 bases, and 10 bases lay in between. There are 12 residues in the CDR3. The CDR3 coding sequence is TGCAGCGTTGAGGGGGAGAGATACGAGCAGTACTTC. Its protein product is CSVEGERYEQYF.

This chain links TRBV21-1 with TRBJ2-7; no DNA check was done on the table's D call, TRBD2. TRBV21-1 corresponds to a pseudogene. The CDR3 runs to 14 residues. The CDR3 nucleotides are TGTGCCAGCACTAGACTAGCGGAGACCTACGAGCAGTACTTC. It codes for CASTRLAETYEQYF.

The V and J genes are TRBV2 and TRBJ1-5; maybe TRBD1 (5 bases). The CDR3 is 14 amino acids. Germline CDR1 reads SNHLY; CDR2 reads FYNNEI. V dropped 6 bases and J dropped 6 bases, with 15 bases sitting between them. CDR3 nucleotides: TGTGCCAGCAGGCCACCCAGGGCCGCTCAGCCCCAGCATTTT. Translated: CASRPPRAAQPQHF.